Each of the 12 T cell receptor beta chains below was sequenced from the same sample in a study of Graves' ophthalmopathy and Graves' hyperthyroidism. For repertoire sequencing, the TCR beta CDR3 regions were amplified from RNA transcripts. First-round RT-PCR employed HTBI primers, with a second-round multiplex PCR after it. One entry per CDR3 protein results from TCRdb running MiXCR on the multiplex PCR reads. This table holds about 380,000 distinct CDR3 sequences, approximately 15% found once. The specimen was peripheral blood. All receptors come from a young woman with stable Graves' hyperthyroidism.

This clonotype was seen ten or more times. V and J are TRBV3-1 and TRBJ1-5; no definite D call. V dropped 4 bases and J dropped 3 bases, with 7 bases sitting between them. Germline V gene lookup returns CDR1 LGHDT and CDR2 YNNKEL (reference sequence). The CDR3 totals 13 residues. In DNA, the CDR3 is TGTGCCAGCAGCCCCCGTGACAATCAGCCCCAGCATTTT. Translation gives CASSPRDNQPQHF.

This clonotype was seen only a few times. A single base separates this from a much larger clone, so it may be a read error. This chain connects TRBV7-2 to TRBJ1-1; no reliable D call. Germline CDR1 and CDR2: SGHTA and FQGNSA. The CDR3 runs to 13 residues. The CDR3 nucleotides are TGTGCCAGCAGCTTAGTTGACTGGACTGAAGCTTGCTTT. Translation gives CASSLVDWTEACF.

V usage is TRBV9 and J usage is TRBJ2-5; D ambiguous. The CDR3 spans 14 residues. Germline lookup yields CDR1 SGDLS and CDR2 YYNGEE. Trimming pared 6 bases from V and 2 bases from J, leaving 14 bases between. The CDR3 is CASTPSVEQETQYF. CDR3 sequence (DNA): TGTGCCAGCACCCCGAGCGTGGAACAAGAGACCCAGTACTTC. The full variable domain, completed using reference TRBV9 and TRBJ2-5, is DSGVTQTPKHLITATGQRVTLRCSPRSGDLSVYWYQQSLDQGLQFLIQYYNGEERAKGNILERFSAQQFPDLHSELNLSSLELGDSALYFCASTPSVEQETQYFGPGTRLLVL.

The sample holds many counts of this clonotype. The CDR3 reads CASSEPLGTGVGSQHF. The CDR3 nucleotides read TGTGCCAGCAGTGAACCCCTCGGGACAGGGGTCGGGTCCCAGCATTTT. This chain joins TRBV6-1 and TRBJ1-5, with 10 bases matching TRBD1. In germline, CDR1 is MNHNS, CDR2 SASEGT. V was pared by 2 bases and J by 11 bases, with 12 bases of the junction left unmatched. This CDR3 is built from 16 residues.

This clonotype was counted only a few times. CDR3 coding DNA: TGTGCCAGCTCACCATCTTTCCGGGGGGGGGACGAGCAGTACTTC. Its translation: CASSPSFRGGDEQYF. The J gene is TRBJ2-7, the V gene TRBV18, with TRBD2 matching 8 bases. V shed 2 bases and J 5 bases; nucleotides not matched to a gene: 8. CDR3 size: 15 residues. From germline, CDR1 is KGHSH and CDR2 LQKENI.

This clonotype was observed many times. The genes are TRBV29-1 and TRBJ1-1; perhaps TRBD1 as D (5 bases). The V gene lost 5 bases and the J gene lost 1 base, with 8 bases spanning the gap. Germline lookup yields CDR1 SQVTM and CDR2 ANQGSEA. This CDR3 region has 12 residues. The DNA of the CDR3 is TGCAGCGTTACAGGTTCGAACACTGAAGCTTTCTTT. This translates into CSVTGSNTEAFF.

This clonotype was detected ten times or more. The chain carries TRBV9 and TRBJ1-1; 7 nucleotides agree with TRBD1. This CDR3 contains 16 residues. V was pared by 0 bases and J by 6 bases, with 11 bases of the junction left unmatched. Germline CDR1 reads SGDLS; CDR2 reads YYNGEE. CDR3 in amino acids: CASSVAPTGRGAEAFF. CDR3 coding DNA: TGTGCCAGCAGCGTAGCCCCGACAGGGAGGGGTGCTGAAGCTTTCTTT.

This clonotype showed up many times. This chain connects TRBV20-1 to TRBJ2-7, with D perhaps TRBD1 or TRBD2 (7 bases each). There are 15 residues in the CDR3. V was clipped by 5 bases and J by 0 bases, with 17 bases between them. Germline assignment: CDR1 DFQATT and CDR2 SNEGSKA (reference sequence). This CDR3 is CSAGEGAGSSYEQYF. The CDR3 DNA follows: TGCAGTGCTGGGGAGGGGGCAGGGAGCTCCTACGAGCAGTACTTC.

There are many counts of this clonotype. V and J are TRBV7-2 and TRBJ1-6; TRBD1 agrees at 7 bases. The CDR3 contains 15 residues. The ends lost 2 bases at V and 10 bases at J; junction bases unmatched: 8. Germline lookup yields CDR1 SGHTA and CDR2 FQGNSA. CDR3 DNA sequence: TGTGCCAGCAGCTTACTACAGGGGCGATACTCACCCCTCCACTTT. It encodes CASSLLQGRYSPLHF.

The sample holds many counts of this clonotype. The V and J genes are TRBV12-3 or TRBV12-4 and TRBJ1-1; 11 bases line up with TRBD1. The CDR3 runs to 13 residues. Losses at the gene ends were 10 bases for V and 5 bases for J; bases not matched to a gene: 6. Written as DNA, the CDR3 is TGTGCCACAGGACAGGGGGCCCGGACTGAAGCTTTCTTT. Translated, it gives CATGQGARTEAFF.

There are a few counts of this clonotype. The chain employs TRBV24-1 and TRBJ1-5, with 12 bases fitting TRBD1. The V gene's germline CDR1 is KGHDR and CDR2 SFDVKD. V lost 5 bases, J lost 5 bases, and 6 bases stayed unmatched. The length of the CDR3 is 16 residues. The CDR3 region is CATSVGGQGAYQPQHF. Written as DNA, the CDR3 is TGTGCCACCAGTGTTGGGGGACAGGGGGCCTATCAGCCCCAGCATTTT.

This chain joins TRBV4-1 and TRBJ2-5; possibly TRBD1 for D (5 bases). Germline values: CDR1 MGHRA, CDR2 YSYEKL. The V gene lost 2 bases and the J gene lost 0 bases, with 22 bases spanning the gap. The CDR3 contains 19 residues. The CDR3 region is CASSQFVSRTPGYQETQYF. The CDR3 bases are TGCGCCAGCAGCCAATTTGTGAGCCGGACCCCAGGGTACCAAGAGACCCAGTACTTC.